This T cell receptor (beta chain) was profiled in a study of T cells in localized non-small cell lung cancer (dated by TCRdb to between 2020 and 2021). For the study in its entirety: Comparing tumors with uninvolved tumor-adjacent lungs, the study looked at the T cell repertoires of roughly 250 patients with early-stage NSCLC. The cohort was made up of approximately 250 treatment-naive NSCLC patients whose localized lung tumors had been resected. The mean age of the NSCLC patients was roughly 70 years, with 130 or so men and nearly 110 women. Points the paper makes about the study in general: The highest T cell clonality was observed in uninvolved tumor-adjacent lung, where clonality exceeded that of tumor, suggesting that antigenic responses were more focused in uninvolved tumor-adjacent lung. Multi-region tumor sequencing was not performed, so intratumor heterogeneity could not be excluded. A median of about 50 of the top 100 tumor clones turned up in the paired uninvolved adjacent lung, and some 27 of those clones also ranked among the top 100 of that same adjacent lung. Higher T cell density in blood was associated with longer overall survival, whereas higher clonality in adjacent lung was associated with shorter survival. Because the study design was exploratory, TCR variables were selected using unadjusted p-values without false-discovery rate correction.

The immunoSEQ Assay was used to sequence TCR beta CDR3 regions from DNA. The published analysis was carried out like this. T cell density was computed as TCR beta template counts normalized to usable DNA estimated by amplifying housekeeping genes. The preseqR package was used to estimate richness by extrapolating to 400,000 templates for PBMC samples and to 120,000 templates for tissue samples. Clonality was defined by subtracting Pielou's evenness from one. To identify tissue-enriched TCRs, differential abundance testing was run on productive amino-acid clonotypes with a minimum total count of 5 and an alpha of 0.1. The Jaccard Index and the Morisita Overlap Index were used to measure how much the repertoires overlapped between compartments. TCR beta CDR3s were clustered by GLIPH together with public tetramer-defined viral CDR3s, and at least three viral sequences plus V-gene enrichment were required for viral motifs. As stored in TCRdb, this immuneACCESS dataset retains in-frame rearrangements with V and J assigned. A fraction of the clones does not appear; measured against another copy, unresolved V genes explain less than half of the discrepancy, and the remainder lacks a known reason. V and J calls and clone size are given by that table; D and trimming were obtained from the DNA. Counted in this sample were tens of thousands of clones; 70% to 90% of them appeared once. The biggest ten clones account for approximately 6.9% of the sample.

At diagnosis, tumor, uninvolved tumor-adjacent lung and peripheral blood were collected and then preserved as a mix of FFPE and fresh-frozen material. Blood samples were analyzed as peripheral blood mononuclear cells for TCR repertoire profiling. V is cut back by 3 bases and J by 6 bases, with 8 bases in the junction unmatched. The CDR3 spans 15 residues, from the cysteine through the phenylalanine. Solely the CDR3 DNA is kept, with 45 bases framed from the first base. CDR1 and CDR2 were assigned from the germline V gene as SGHRS and YFSETQ. In the case of this clone: There is no known antigen for this receptor. Base quality data are lacking; no much larger clone is found one base away.

This sequence was found in a male donor older than 55 with stage I squamous cell lung carcinoma. Sequencing used peripheral blood, obtained before any cancer treatment. In this chain, TRBV5-1 is recombined with TRBJ2-2; the junction holds 7 bases that match TRBD1. The CDR3 loop reads CASSSRTGWAGELFF. The base sequence is TGCGCCAGCAGCTCCCGGACAGGATGGGCCGGGGAGCTGTTTTTT. The CDR3, completed at both ends by the reference TRBV5-1 and TRBJ2-2 genes, gives the full variable domain KAGVTQTPRYLIKTRGQQVTLSCSPISGHRSVSWYQQTPGQGLQFLFEYFSETQRNKGNFPGRFSGRQFSNSRSEMNVSTLELGDSALYLCASSSRTGWAGELFFGEGSRLTVL.